The count of the clone carrying this T cell receptor beta chain is one. With constant-segment primers, 5'RACE yielded cDNA libraries of TCR alpha and TCR beta that carried sample barcodes and UMIs. TCRdb processed the 5' RACE reads anew with MiXCR; each CDR3 protein has one entry. This sample yields about 130,000 distinct CDR3 sequences, of which approximately 26% are seen a single time; around a quarter belongs to the top ten. The entry originates in a study of T-cell memory formation after mild COVID-19. Trimming pared 6 bases from V and 0 bases from J, leaving 12 bases between. The length of the CDR3 is 14 residues. The germline gives CDR1 DFQATT, CDR2 SNEGSKA (reference sequence).

This chain links TRBV20-1 with TRBJ1-5, with D maybe TRBD1 (6 bases). The source is an adult woman who had mild COVID-19 (a few samples of this study predate the infection). Cell type and time point are not known. Sequencing was carried out using PBMCs or a T cell subset sorted from them (not recorded which). The CDR3 loop is CSARTEYSNQPQHF. The CDR3 DNA reads TGCAGTGCAAGGACAGAATATAGCAATCAGCCCCAGCATTTT.